The 10 T cell receptor beta chains reported below all come from one sample, sequenced in a study of cytomegalovirus exposure and HLA in healthy donors. With 60 Vbeta and 13 Jbeta primers, the PCR was carried out. This table comes from immunoSEQ multiplex PCR, and its TCRdb copy is limited to in-frame clones, with some not included. The sample table sets out under 200,000 clones. Sequenced input: PBMCs. The receptor set was obtained from a man between 25 and 39 years old in good health and CMV-seronegative.

The chain joins TRBV6-5 to TRBJ1-4, with 9 positions matching TRBD1. The germline V gene encodes CDR1 MNHEY and CDR2 SVGAGI. The trim removed 4 bases at V and 5 bases at J, leaving 5 bases unmatched. This CDR3 comprises 15 residues. CDR3 sequence: CASSSPGQGNEKLFF. For the CDR3, the DNA is TGTGCCAGCAGTTCCCCGGGACAGGGCAATGAAAAACTGTTTTTT.

The chain joins TRBV6-5 to TRBJ2-3; the D gene is possibly TRBD2 (5 bases). The CDR3 is 14 residues long. V dropped 3 bases and J dropped 6 bases, with 13 bases sitting between them. Per the germline V gene, CDR1 is MNHEY and CDR2 is SVGAGI. The CDR3 nucleotides are TGTGCCAGCAGTTATGGTGGCGAGGGTGATACGCAGTATTTT. Protein sequence: CASSYGGEGDTQYF.

The chain uses TRBV10-3 and TRBJ2-5; TRBD2 aligns across 13 bases. The germline CDR1 and CDR2 sequences are ENHRY and SYGVKD. Trimming at V came to 2 bases and at J to 2 bases, leaving 11 bases not matched to a gene. There are 19 residues in the CDR3. The DNA of the CDR3 is TGTGCCATCAGTGAGAGCTCCGGGACTAGCGGGATCAATCAAGAGACCCAGTACTTC. Translation: CAISESSGTSGINQETQYF.

The chain uses TRBV5-1 and TRBJ2-1, with D possibly matching TRBD1 (6 bases). CDR3 length: 15 residues. V was pared by 4 bases and J by 9 bases, with 20 bases between. Germline loops: CDR1 SGHRS, CDR2 YFSETQ. The CDR3 region has the DNA TGCGCCAGCAGCATACCGGGACATAGAGCATCTGAGCAGTTCTTC. Translation gives CASSIPGHRASEQFF.

The chain is built from TRBV5-1 and TRBJ1-2; TRBD1 might be the D (5 bases). V was clipped by 0 bases and J by 0 bases, with 12 bases between them. Per germline, CDR1 SGHRS and CDR2 YFSETQ. CDR3 length equals 16 residues. The CDR3 here is CASSLGFPTANYGYTF. CDR3 sequence (DNA): TGCGCCAGCAGCTTGGGATTTCCGACAGCTAACTATGGCTACACCTTC.

V usage is TRBV28 and J usage is TRBJ2-2; 12 bases are a match to TRBD2. Germline V CDR1 and CDR2: MDHEN, SYDVKM. V shed 6 bases, J shed 5 bases, and the junction held 13 bases outside the gene matches. The CDR3 runs 18 residues. The CDR3 DNA reads TGTGCCAGCAGGCTCTTATGGGACACTAGCGGGAGGACCGGGGAGCTGTTTTTT. Amino acids: CASRLLWDTSGRTGELFF.

This chain connects TRBV19 to TRBJ2-7; D may be TRBD1 (6 bases). V dropped 4 bases and J dropped 3 bases, with 16 bases sitting between them. Germline CDR1 reads LNHDA; CDR2 reads SQIVND (reference sequence). The CDR3 loop spans 15 amino acids. The DNA of the CDR3 is TGTGCCAGTAGTACCTTAAGGGGGATAGACTACGAGCAGTACTTC. It encodes CASSTLRGIDYEQYF.

V and J are TRBV5-4 and TRBJ2-1; 8 bases are shared with TRBD1. The CDR3 length is 13 residues. Trimming cost V 5 bases and J 7 bases; bases outside gene matches: 5. The germline V gene encodes CDR1 SGHNT and CDR2 YYREEE (reference sequence). For the CDR3, the DNA is TGTGCCAGCAGTACTACAGGGGGTAATGAGCAGTTCTTC. It yields the protein CASSTTGGNEQFF.

The rearrangement links TRBV10-3 to TRBJ1-1; TRBD1 might be the D (5 bases). Looked up from germline, CDR1 is ENHRY and CDR2 is SYGVKD. The CDR3 runs to 13 residues. Trimming shortened V by 6 bases and J by 1 base, and 9 bases separated the two germline ends. CDR3: CAIRGQENTEAFF. As DNA, the CDR3 is TGTGCCATCAGAGGACAAGAGAACACTGAAGCTTTCTTT.

The rearrangement uses TRBV7-8 and TRBJ1-2, with 10 bases that match TRBD1. With 3 bases clipped from V and 4 bases from J, the junction kept 14 bases outside the gene matches. CDR1 and CDR2 from the germline V gene are SGHVS and FQNEAQ. The CDR3 spans 18 residues. As DNA, the CDR3 is TGTGCCAGCAGCTTTCTTGGGACAGGGGTAGGCCTAGGCTATGGCTACACCTTC. This gives the protein CASSFLGTGVGLGYGYTF.